Below, 19 T cell receptor beta chains from the same sample are listed, as sequenced in a study of cytomegalovirus exposure and HLA in healthy donors. PCR employed 60 Vbeta and 13 Jbeta primers. Measured with immunoSEQ multiplex PCR; TCRdb has only the in-frame clones, and not every one. The sample holds over 150,000 clones, 84% seen once. Sequencing used PBMCs. The receptors were sampled from a man aged 18-30 years in good health and CMV-seronegative.

The J gene is TRBJ2-4, the V gene TRBV15; 8 bases map to TRBD2. Germline CDR1 reads LNHNV; CDR2 reads YYDKDF (reference sequence). The V gene end was trimmed by 1 base and the J gene end by 3 bases; junction bases not matched to a gene: 8. The CDR3 consists of 17 residues. CDR3 in DNA: TGTGCCACCAGCAGAGGGAGAGGCCGGGAGGGCAAAAACATTCAGTACTTC. Encoded protein: CATSRGRGREGKNIQYF.

The chain couples TRBV27 to TRBJ1-1; 8 nucleotides align to TRBD1. The CDR3 is made up of 15 amino acids. Germline CDR1 reads MNHEY; CDR2 reads SMNVEV (reference sequence). V was clipped by 5 bases and J by 5 bases; unmatched bases: 10. The CDR3 nucleotides are TGTGCCAGCAGTACCATCGACAGGGGAGGGACTGAAGCTTTCTTT. Amino acids: CASSTIDRGGTEAFF.

This clone was seen only once. The rearrangement joins TRBV19 to TRBJ2-1; D ambiguous. The CDR3 extends over 17 amino acids. V was shortened by 1 base and J by 7 bases, with 20 bases between the two germline ends. Germline V gives CDR1 LNHDA, CDR2 SQIVND (reference sequence). This CDR3 is CASSIASVLVARNEQFF. CDR3 DNA sequence: TGTGCCAGTAGTATAGCCTCCGTGCTCGTGGCCAGGAATGAGCAGTTCTTC.

This clone was observed many times. The V call is TRBV7-8, the J call TRBJ1-1; tentatively, D is TRBD1 (6 bases). The CDR3 extends over 15 amino acids. V was shortened by 1 base and J by 0 bases, with 9 bases between the two germline ends. Germline V gene lookup returns CDR1 SGHVS and CDR2 FQNEAQ. The CDR3 coding sequence is TGTGCCAGCAGCTTAGGAACAGGGATGAACACTGAAGCTTTCTTT. This gives the protein CASSLGTGMNTEAFF.

The chain uses TRBV5-1 and TRBJ2-3; TRBD1 matches 7 bases. V shed 0 bases and J 2 bases; nucleotides not matched to a gene: 6. CDR3 length equals 16 residues. CDR1 SGHRS and CDR2 YFSETQ come from the germline V gene. The CDR3 nucleotides read TGCGCCAGCAGCTTGGGAAGGGACAGTAACACAGATACGCAGTATTTT. The encoded protein is CASSLGRDSNTDTQYF. The full variable domain, rest sourced from reference TRBV5-1 and TRBJ2-3, is KAGVTQTPRYLIKTRGQQVTLSCSPISGHRSVSWYQQTPGQGLQFLFEYFSETQRNKGNFPGRFSGRQFSNSRSEMNVSTLELGDSALYLCASSLGRDSNTDTQYFGPGTRLTVL.

The rearrangement uses TRBV21-1 and TRBJ1-2; the table's D gene call, TRBD1, was not cross checked with the DNA. TRBV21-1 is a recognized pseudogene. This CDR3 contains 12 residues. The CDR3, as DNA: TGTGCCAGCGACAGGGTTCCCTATGGCTACACCTTC. Translation gives CASDRVPYGYTF.

V and J are TRBV2 and TRBJ2-7, with 9 bases lining up with TRBD1. With V trimmed by 5 bases and J by 3 bases, 8 bases remained unmatched. CDR3 length: 15 residues. Germline-derived CDR1 and CDR2 are SNHLY and FYNNEI. The CDR3 nucleotides read TGTGCCAGCAGTCCCCGGGACAGGGTATTCTACGAGCAGTACTTC. The encoded protein is CASSPRDRVFYEQYF. The variable domain in full, with the rest retrieved from reference TRBV2 and TRBJ2-7, is EPEVTQTPSHQVTQMGQEVILRCVPISNHLYFYWYRQILGQKVEFLVSFYNNEISEKSEIFDDQFSVERPDGSNFTLKIRSTKLEDSAMYFCASSPRDRVFYEQYFGPGTRLTVT.

V is TRBV28 and J is TRBJ2-2; 9 nucleotides agree with TRBD1. V was pared by 5 bases and J by 3 bases, with 7 bases of the junction left unmatched. The CDR3 is 16 residues long. Germline CDR1 reads MDHEN; CDR2 reads SYDVKM. The CDR3 DNA is TGTGCCAGCAGTCTTCACCGACAGGGGGACACCGGGGAGCTGTTTTTT. Translating gives CASSLHRQGDTGELFF.

The chain employs TRBV16 and TRBJ1-2, with 12 bases identical to TRBD1. The CDR3 consists of 15 residues. Germline CDR1 is KGHSY and CDR2 is FQNENV. The trim removed 2 bases at V and 7 bases at J, leaving 5 bases unmatched. Here the CDR3 reads CASSQGGQGAGGYTF. The CDR3 nucleotides read TGTGCCAGCAGCCAAGGGGGACAGGGGGCCGGTGGCTACACCTTC. Together with reference TRBV16 and TRBJ1-2, the CDR3 gives the full variable domain: GEEVAQTPKHLVRGEGQKAKLYCAPIKGHSYVFWYQQVLKNEFKFLISFQNENVFDETGMPKERFSAKCLPNSPCSLEIQATKLEDSAVYFCASSQGGQGAGGYTFGSGTRLTVV.

The rearrangement links TRBV27 to TRBJ2-3, with D perhaps matching TRBD2 (6 bases). V lost 2 bases to trimming and J lost 11 bases, with 14 bases between them. CDR3 length: 13 amino acids. In germline, CDR1 is MNHEY, CDR2 SMNVEV (reference sequence). The CDR3 sequence is CASSLVPGGEQYF. In nucleotides, the CDR3 is TGTGCCAGCAGTTTAGTCCCCGGGGGTGAGCAGTATTTT.

The V and J genes are TRBV25-1 and TRBJ2-7; a possible D gene is TRBD2 (6 bases). V was clipped by 3 bases and J by 2 bases, with 11 bases between them. CDR3 length: 14 amino acids. Germline assignment: CDR1 MGHDK and CDR2 SYGVNS. The CDR3 sequence is CASSDRGTTYEQYF. CDR3 DNA: TGTGCCAGCAGTGACCGGGGGACGACCTACGAGCAGTACTTC.

The rearrangement uses TRBV11-2 and TRBJ1-4; D remains unclear. CDR1 SGHAT and CDR2 FQNNGV come from the germline V gene. The ends were cut back, 3 bases at V and 5 bases at J, with 7 bases in the middle. The CDR3 totals 13 residues. The DNA for the CDR3 is TGTGCCAGCAGCTTTGGGCAGAATGAAAAACTGTTTTTT. The encoded protein is CASSFGQNEKLFF.

The gene calls are TRBV18 and TRBJ2-7, with a possible D match to TRBD1 (5 bases). This CDR3 has 13 residues. Trimming took 4 bases from V and 3 from J, leaving 10 bases between them. In germline, CDR1 is KGHSH, CDR2 LQKENI. CDR3 residues: CASSLKQVYEQYF. CDR3 sequence (DNA): TGTGCCAGCTCACTTAAACAGGTCTACGAGCAGTACTTC.

This clone appeared once. The chain joins TRBV27 to TRBJ2-3, with D perhaps TRBD2 (5 bases). The CDR3 spans 17 residues. V gave up 4 bases and J gave up 4 bases, with 21 bases separating them. CDR1 is MNHEY and CDR2 is SMNVEV in the germline V gene (reference sequence). CDR3 nucleotides: TGTGCCAGCAGTTCAACCCGGGATGGAGCGGTAGCAGATACGCAGTATTTT. It yields the protein CASSSTRDGAVADTQYF.

The chain uses TRBV4-1 and TRBJ2-2; 9 bases fit TRBD2. The trim removed 2 bases at V and 8 bases at J, leaving 6 bases unmatched. Germline V gene data show CDR1 as MGHRA and CDR2 as YSYEKL. CDR3 length: 15 residues. CDR3 in amino acids: CASSQLPSGRGELFF. The DNA of the CDR3 is TGCGCCAGCAGCCAACTCCCCAGCGGGAGGGGGGAGCTGTTTTTT.

The V and J genes are TRBV7-2 and TRBJ1-2, with 7 bases lining up with TRBD1. Germline loops: CDR1 SGHTA, CDR2 FQGNSA. The CDR3 covers 13 residues. The V segment lost 5 bases and the J segment 4 bases; nucleotides outside the gene matches: 4. The CDR3 loop reads CASSPGQVYGYTF. In DNA form, the CDR3 reads TGTGCCAGCAGCCCAGGACAGGTCTATGGCTACACCTTC. Full variable domain (remainder filled in from reference TRBV7-2 and TRBJ1-2): GAGVSQSPSNKVTEKGKDVELRCDPISGHTALYWYRQSLGQGLEFLIYFQGNSAPDKSGLPSDRFSAERTGGSVSTLTIQRTQQEDSAVYLCASSPGQVYGYTFGSGTRLTVV.

In its sample, this clone was seen once. The rearrangement joins TRBV27 to TRBJ1-4, with D unresolved. Germline CDR1 MNHEY, CDR2 SMNVEV (reference sequence). The CDR3 totals 13 residues. Trimming removed 5 bases at V and 4 bases at J, with 8 bases between. As DNA, the CDR3 is TGTGCCAGCAGTCTCTACTATAATGAAAAACTGTTTTTT. It translates to CASSLYYNEKLFF.

Comment on this clone: The sample has other DNA sequences that encode this CDR3 too. V usage is TRBV7-2 and J usage is TRBJ2-2; TRBD2 aligns across 8 bases. This CDR3 spans 14 amino acids. The ends lost 6 bases at V and 1 base at J; junction bases unmatched: 1. Germline CDR1 reads SGHTA; CDR2 reads FQGNSA. The CDR3, as DNA: TGTGCCAGCAGTCTAGCGGGGAACACCGGGGAGCTGTTTTTT. Its translation: CASSLAGNTGELFF.

The chain is built from TRBV11-2 and TRBJ2-2; 8 nucleotides match TRBD2. V shed 4 bases and J 8 bases; nucleotides not matched to a gene: 21. Germline V gives CDR1 SGHAT, CDR2 FQNNGV. The CDR3 loop spans 19 amino acids. DNA of the CDR3: TGTGCCAGCAGCTCCACGAGGACTAGCCCATCCCGCAAACCGGGGGAGCTGTTTTTT. It specifies CASSSTRTSPSRKPGELFF.